This T cell receptor beta chain was recovered during a study of cytomegalovirus exposure and HLA in healthy donors. Germline CDR1 is MNHEY and CDR2 is SVGAGI. This CDR3 comprises 15 residues. With 7 bases clipped from V and 0 bases from J, the junction kept 7 bases outside the gene matches. Findings and caveats of the study: Specificity of a few CMV-associated chains for CMV antigens was verified in vitro. Associated with cytomegalovirus, according to the listing, were 164 TCR beta chains.

This table comes from immunoSEQ multiplex PCR, and its TCRdb copy is limited to in-frame clones, with some not included. The table shows about 58,000 clones, with 90% occurring only once. Worth noting for this clone: Antigen unknown.

The V call is TRBV6-5, the J call TRBJ1-1; 8 positions match TRBD1. The origin of this receptor is a man aged 18-30 years in good health and CMV-seronegative. The sample consisted of PBMCs. This chain's CDR3 is CASTPDRGLNTEAFF. The CDR3, as DNA: TGTGCCAGCACCCCTGACAGGGGACTGAACACTGAAGCTTTCTTT.